This T cell receptor (beta chain) was recorded in a study of T cell responses to AZD1222 COVID-19 vaccine. Study-level results: The donors showed a predominance of white British ancestry and of females, with possible underestimation of clonal diversity. Repertoires were obtained only post-peak T cell response.

CDR1 LNHDA and CDR2 SQIVND come from the germline V gene (reference sequence). V was trimmed by 5 bases and J by 2 bases, leaving 13 bases between them. The CDR3 sequence is 15 residues long. Some clones are missing from TCRdb's copy, which holds only in-frame ones; the method was immunoSEQ multiplex PCR. The table records about 130,000 clones, just under 95% of them present only once. In regard to this clone: Its antigen is unknown.

This sequence originates from an adult who received the AZD1222 COVID-19 vaccine. Sequenced here: peripheral blood, sampled 28 days after the second AZD1222 dose. The chain carries TRBV19 and TRBJ1-5; D is possibly TRBD1 (6 bases). This CDR3 reads CASSQTGSGNQPQHF. The CDR3, as DNA: TGTGCCAGTAGTCAAACAGGGTCGGGCAATCAGCCCCAGCATTTT.